A single sample gave rise to the 32 T cell receptor beta chains below, sequenced in a study of blood T cells in healthy people across ages. Alongside a J-beta primer mix, a sample-barcoded 5' primer served in a second PCR lasting roughly 7 to 11 cycles. Each CDR3 protein gets one entry after TCRdb re-called the 5' RACE reads with MiXCR. The profile shows some 760,000 distinct CDR3 sequences, roughly 25% of them singletons. This sample also appeared in a second study, on T cells of mothers and their children.

The material sequenced was blood. The receptors derive from a boy aged 10-17 years in good health.

The chain links TRBV9 to TRBJ2-1; D may be TRBD2 (6 bases). This CDR3 region has 17 residues. Germline-derived CDR1 and CDR2 are SGDLS and YYNGEE. The V end was cut by 4 bases, the J end by 4 bases, with 21 bases between. In nucleotides, the CDR3 is TGTGCCAGCAGCCCGGATGGAGTCGGGAGAGTATACAATGAGCAGTTCTTC. The encoded protein is CASSPDGVGRVYNEQFF.

The rearrangement joins TRBV20-1 to TRBJ2-5, with 9 bases identical to TRBD2. With the DNA end fitting TRBJ2-7 better, the J assignment may be wrong. Germline-derived CDR1 and CDR2 are DFQATT and SNEGSKA (reference sequence). The CDR3 length is 14 residues. The CDR3 DNA reads as TGCAGTGCCCTACCGACTAGCGGTTCCTACGAGCAGTACTTC. Amino acids: CSALPTSGSYEQYF.

V and J are TRBV14 and TRBJ2-5; 9 nucleotides match TRBD2. Trimming cost V 5 bases and J 4 bases; bases outside gene matches: 11. This CDR3 has 16 residues. Germline loops: CDR1 SGHDN, CDR2 FVKESK. The CDR3 protein is CASSSFRTSEGETQYF. Here the CDR3 DNA reads TGTGCCAGCAGCTCCTTTCGGACTAGCGAGGGAGAGACCCAGTACTTC.

This clonotype was recorded a few times. The gene calls are TRBV27 and TRBJ1-5; D gene ambiguous. The CDR3 is 15 residues long. Between the trimmed V and J ends, which lost 6 bases and 3 bases, there was a span of 15 bases. Germline values: CDR1 MNHEY, CDR2 SMNVEV (reference sequence). Written as DNA, the CDR3 is TGTGCCAGCAGCCCAAGTGTTCCATACAATCAGCCCCAGCATTTT. Translated, it gives CASSPSVPYNQPQHF.

V gene TRBV20-1 combines with J gene TRBJ2-5, with D maybe TRBD2 (7 bases). The J call may be in error: the DNA end matches TRBJ2-1 better. Germline loops: CDR1 DFQATT, CDR2 SNEGSKA (reference sequence). CDR3 length equals 14 residues. The CDR3 DNA follows: TGCAGTGCTCCCCCCTCCAGGGGAGGGGGTGAGCAGTTCTTC. Amino acids: CSAPPSRGGGEQFF.

This clonotype was counted at least ten times. CDR3 in amino acids: CASSLAVDRPYEQYF. The CDR3 nucleotides read TGTGCCAGCAGCTTAGCGGTAGACAGGCCCTACGAGCAGTACTTC. The V gene is TRBV7-2, the J gene TRBJ2-7; D is perhaps TRBD1 (6 bases). Germline CDR1 and CDR2: SGHTA and FQGNSA. Trimming stripped 0 bases from V and 2 bases from J, with 11 bases between. This CDR3 region has 15 residues.

This clonotype was detected a few times. The chain uses TRBV7-9 and TRBJ2-5; D unclear. The assigned J gene may be wrong: the sequence end matches TRBJ2-1 better. The CDR3 totals 11 residues. From germline, CDR1 is SEHNR and CDR2 FQNEAQ (reference sequence). CDR3 in DNA: TGTGCCAGCAGCTGGGAAAATGAGCAGTTCTTC. This encodes CASSWENEQFF.

This clonotype has more than one count but fewer than ten. V gene TRBV7-9 combines with J gene TRBJ2-5; possibly TRBD2 for D (6 bases). The ends were cut back, 11 bases at V and 7 bases at J, with 20 bases in the middle. CDR3 length: 13 amino acids. Germline V gene data show CDR1 as SEHNR and CDR2 as FQNEAQ (reference sequence). CDR3 bases: TGTGCCTCCACGGCTTCGGGACTGGGGACCCAGTACTTC. Translating it yields CASTASGLGTQYF.

This clonotype has just a few counts. This rearrangement joins TRBV5-6 to TRBJ2-1; no definite D call. The J call may be mistaken, given a closer DNA end match to TRBJ2-5. This CDR3 spans 11 amino acids. The germline V gene has CDR1 SGHDT and CDR2 YYEEEE. The CDR3: CASSRAETQYF. DNA for the CDR3: TGTGCCAGCAGCAGAGCAGAGACCCAGTACTTC.

The chain uses TRBV29-1 and TRBJ2-5; D is perhaps TRBD1 or TRBD2 (5 bases each). The CDR3 loop spans 18 amino acids. The germline gives CDR1 SQVTM, CDR2 ANQGSEA. V lost 3 bases and J lost 0, with 23 bases in between. This CDR3 reads CSVEGDETNDGDQETQYF. The DNA for the CDR3 is TGCAGCGTTGAGGGGGATGAAACTAATGACGGGGACCAAGAGACCCAGTACTTC.

In its sample, this clonotype was seen a few times. The rearrangement links TRBV29-1 to TRBJ2-7, with D unclear. Germline V CDR1 and CDR2: SQVTM, ANQGSEA. The CDR3 runs 14 residues. The V and J ends lost 7 bases and 2 bases respectively, with 18 bases between them. The CDR3 DNA is TGCAGCGGCGGTCGGTCCTGGAGCCCCTACGAGCAGTACTTC. It specifies CSGGRSWSPYEQYF.

This clonotype was found many times. V and J are TRBV6-2 or TRBV6-3 and TRBJ2-5; 9 bases are a match to TRBD1. The J call may be wrong; the DNA end is better matched by TRBJ2-1. Germline CDR1 reads MNHEY; CDR2 reads SVGEGT. The CDR3 runs to 14 residues. CDR3 region: CASSYKGQGDEQFF. CDR3 DNA sequence: TGTGCCAGCAGTTACAAGGGACAGGGCGATGAGCAGTTCTTC.

The V call is TRBV2, the J call TRBJ2-5, with 16 bases aligning to TRBD2. The J call may be in error: the DNA end matches TRBJ2-1 better. This CDR3 spans 15 amino acids. Germline values: CDR1 SNHLY, CDR2 FYNNEI. CDR3 sequence reads: CASRLTGLAGGEQFF. The CDR3 DNA is TGTGCCAGCAGATTAACGGGACTAGCGGGAGGGGAGCAGTTCTTC.

This chain joins TRBV29-1 and TRBJ1-2; D is possibly TRBD1 (6 bases). Germline V CDR1 and CDR2: SQVTM, ANQGSEA. The CDR3 has 12 residues. The V and J ends lost 3 bases and 8 bases respectively, with 13 bases between them. In DNA, the CDR3 is TGCAGCGTTGACGGGGGGCTTGGGGGCTACACCTTC. Its translation: CSVDGGLGGYTF.

As concerns this clonotype: Compared with germline, one end of the junction differs, possibly owing to a read error. The CDR3 coding sequence is TGTGCCCGTAGTCTGGGCAGGGGGCGTATGAACACTGAAGCTTTCTTT. Protein sequence: CARSLGRGRMNTEAFF. The chain links TRBV19 to TRBJ1-1, with TRBD1 matching over 8 bases. The CDR3 has 16 amino acids. Germline V gene lookup returns CDR1 LNHDA and CDR2 SQIVND (reference sequence).

V usage is TRBV10-3 and J usage is TRBJ1-1; D unresolved. Between the trimmed V and J ends, which lost 6 bases and 3 bases, there was a span of 14 bases. Germline values: CDR1 ENHRY, CDR2 SYGVKD. CDR3 length: 14 amino acids. Here the CDR3 DNA reads TGTGCCATCAGCGATCCTGGTGGGCACACTGAAGCTTTCTTT. Its protein is CAISDPGGHTEAFF.

The chain is built from TRBV15 and TRBJ2-7; D gene ambiguous. Trimming removed 1 base from V and 2 bases from J, with 6 bases in between. Germline loops: CDR1 LNHNV, CDR2 YYDKDF (reference sequence). The CDR3 extends over 13 amino acids. CDR3 region: CATSRGTPYEQYF. CDR3 nucleotides: TGTGCCACCAGCAGAGGCACACCCTACGAGCAGTACTTC.

V and J are TRBV12-3 or TRBV12-4 and TRBJ1-5, with no clear D. This CDR3 comprises 14 residues. V was shortened by 6 bases and J by 3 bases, with 12 bases between the two germline ends. In DNA form, the CDR3 reads TGTGCCAGCAGCCTGGGCGGTCTCAATCAGCCCCAGCATTTT. This encodes CASSLGGLNQPQHF.

The V gene is TRBV7-2, the J gene TRBJ1-4; D gene unclear. Germline loops: CDR1 SGHTA, CDR2 FQGNSA. CDR3 length: 13 residues. Trimming took off 2 bases at V and 10 bases at J, with 11 bases between the two ends. CDR3 in amino acids: CASSLNEVGKLFF. In nucleotides, the CDR3 is TGTGCCAGCAGCTTAAACGAGGTTGGAAAACTGTTTTTT.

This chain joins TRBV7-2 and TRBJ2-3, with a weak D call TRBD2 (5 bases). The germline V gene has CDR1 SGHTA and CDR2 FQGNSA. Trimming cost V 4 bases and J 2 bases, with 16 bases left between them. This CDR3 contains 16 residues. For the CDR3, the DNA is TGTGCCAGCAGCTCTAGAGGGCAGACCAACACAGATACGCAGTATTTT. This sequence encodes CASSSRGQTNTDTQYF.

V and J are TRBV12-3 or TRBV12-4 and TRBJ2-5; 7 positions match TRBD1. The CDR3 is 12 residues long. With V trimmed by 5 bases and J by 5 bases, 2 bases remained unmatched. CDR3 sequence (DNA): TGTGCCAGCAGTGACAGGGCGGAGACCCAGTACTTC. It translates to CASSDRAETQYF.

The chain has TRBV4-1 and TRBJ2-5; D gene ambiguous. The closer fit of TRBJ2-7 to the DNA end suggests the J call may be wrong. The CDR3 sequence is 13 residues long. Germline lookup yields CDR1 MGHRA and CDR2 YSYEKL. The DNA of the CDR3 is TGCGCCAGCAGCCAAGTCAGGACCTACGAGCAGTACTTC. It is translated as CASSQVRTYEQYF.

The chain couples TRBV2 to TRBJ2-5; the D gene is possibly TRBD2 (5 bases). Looked up from germline, CDR1 is SNHLY and CDR2 is FYNNEI. Trimming removed 7 bases at V and 0 bases at J, with 18 bases between. The CDR3 is made up of 16 amino acids. The CDR3, as DNA: TGTGCCAGCACGGGGAGCATGCCCTCCTACCAAGAGACCCAGTACTTC. Its protein is CASTGSMPSYQETQYF. The full variable domain, its missing parts supplied by reference TRBV2 and TRBJ2-5, is EPEVTQTPSHQVTQMGQEVILRCVPISNHLYFYWYRQILGQKVEFLVSFYNNEISEKSEIFDDQFSVERPDGSNFTLKIRSTKLEDSAMYFCASTGSMPSYQETQYFGPGTRLLVL.

The chain has TRBV7-2 and TRBJ2-5, with D perhaps TRBD1 or TRBD2 (5 bases each). The V and J ends lost 3 bases and 3 bases respectively, with 11 bases between them. This CDR3 region has 14 residues. CDR1 SGHTA and CDR2 FQGNSA come from the germline V gene. The CDR3 is CASSLGRPKETQYF. The DNA of the CDR3 is TGTGCCAGCAGCTTGGGACGTCCCAAAGAGACCCAGTACTTC.

This clonotype was recorded a few times. The chain uses TRBV4-1 and TRBJ1-5; D is perhaps TRBD1 (5 bases). V shed 1 base and J shed 4 bases, with 20 bases lying between them. The CDR3 contains 18 residues. Germline-derived CDR1 and CDR2 are MGHRA and YSYEKL. The CDR3 reads CASSQVVGQGGWNQPQHF. CDR3 coding DNA: TGCGCCAGCAGCCAAGTTGTCGGTCAGGGAGGTTGGAATCAGCCCCAGCATTTT.

The chain employs TRBV27 and TRBJ1-2, with TRBD1 matching over 8 bases. This CDR3 is built from 13 residues. Germline trimming cut 3 bases from V and 7 bases from J; bases unmatched to any gene: 4. Germline V CDR1 and CDR2: MNHEY, SMNVEV (reference sequence). CDR3 residues: CASSFQGAFGYTF. The CDR3 nucleotides are TGTGCCAGCAGTTTTCAGGGGGCTTTTGGCTACACCTTC.

The V and J genes are TRBV19 and TRBJ2-1, with D tentatively TRBD2 (6 bases). CDR3 length: 14 residues. The germline V gene has CDR1 LNHDA and CDR2 SQIVND (reference sequence). V lost 6 bases to trimming and J lost 2 bases, with 11 bases between them. The CDR3 protein is CASRYGTPYNEQFF. CDR3 bases: TGTGCCAGTAGGTACGGGACTCCCTACAATGAGCAGTTCTTC.

In its sample, this clonotype was seen a few times. This sequence joins TRBV5-1 and TRBJ2-1, with no clear D. The germline CDR1 and CDR2 sequences are SGHRS and YFSETQ. The V gene lost 2 bases and the J gene lost 2 bases, with 14 bases spanning the gap. CDR3 length: 16 amino acids. In DNA, the CDR3 is TGCGCCAGCAGCTTACGGCCGGCCTCAACCTACAATGAGCAGTTCTTC. Residues: CASSLRPASTYNEQFF.

This sequence joins TRBV19 and TRBJ2-7; weak D call: TRBD1 (6 bases). This CDR3 comprises 13 residues. Per the germline V gene, CDR1 is LNHDA and CDR2 is SQIVND (reference sequence). V was clipped by 5 bases and J by 3 bases, with 11 bases between them. The CDR3 coding sequence is TGTGCCAGTAGTGCAGGGGTCGACTACGAGCAGTACTTC. This gives the protein CASSAGVDYEQYF.

The gene calls are TRBV12-3 or TRBV12-4 and TRBJ2-7; D gene ambiguous. This CDR3 comprises 11 residues. With 3 bases removed from V and 3 bases from J, the gap between germline ends came to 3 bases. CDR3 protein: CASSFHYEQYF. For the CDR3, the DNA is TGTGCCAGCAGTTTTCACTACGAGCAGTACTTC.

This clonotype appeared a few times. The chain joins TRBV6-2 or TRBV6-3 to TRBJ2-6, with D uncertain. The ends were cut back, 1 base at V and 0 bases at J, with 4 bases in the middle. The CDR3 runs to 15 residues. Germline-derived CDR1 and CDR2 are MNHEY and SVGEGT. The CDR3 bases are TGTGCCAGCAGTTACTGGTCCTCTGGGGCCAACGTCCTGACTTTC. Protein: CASSYWSSGANVLTF.

The chain is built from TRBV3-1 and TRBJ2-1; 12 nucleotides align to TRBD2. Germline V gives CDR1 LGHDT, CDR2 YNNKEL (reference sequence). CDR3 length: 13 amino acids. The ends lost 6 bases at V and 7 bases at J; junction bases unmatched: 1. The CDR3, as DNA: TGTGCCAGCAGGGGGACTAGCGGGAATGAGCAGTTCTTC. It is translated as CASRGTSGNEQFF.